This T cell receptor gamma chain was identified during a study of γδ T cells in repeated Plasmodium falciparum infection (dated by TCRdb to 2020 to 2022). Broadly, across the study: In the natural-infection arm, Malian children exposed to intense seasonal malaria transmission were enrolled and compared against age and gender matched Australian children. About five malaria-naive U.S. adults underwent four controlled human malaria infections by bites from P. falciparum NF54-infected Anopheles stephensi mosquitoes over about 640 days. Samples from controlled-infection subjects were taken at baseline, right before selected infections, and 21 days after each infection. The gammadelta TCR repertoires from Mali were analysed in two ways: cross-sectionally during periods with no transmission, and longitudinally across episodes of acute febrile malaria. The study looked at how repeated Plasmodium falciparum infection shapes the human gammadelta T cell repertoire, using both natural infection in Mali and controlled human malaria infection. The full study reports these points: Because the controlled-infection cohort was small, analysis of inter-individual variability in gammadelta T cell responses was limited. Across time and infection, the Vgamma9/Vdelta2+ TCR repertoires showed a highly stable polyclonal makeup, with many TCRgamma sequences overlapping between individuals. In Vdelta2-negative, largely Vdelta1+, gammadelta TCR repertoires, repeated controlled infections appeared to drive waves of new clonotype selection. The Malian cohort came from a small rural village of predominantly one ethnic group, limiting generalizability. Vdelta2-negative gammadelta TCR repertoires from Malian children appeared more clonally expanded, less diverse and less shared than those of Australian children.

The CDR3 holds 14 amino acids from the cysteine to the phenylalanine. Just the 42-base CDR3 DNA is kept, in frame starting at base 1. As encoded in the germline V gene, CDR1 is EGSTGY while CDR2 is YDSYTSSV. On this clone: Its antigen is still unknown. TCRdb has a much larger clone's protein, which differs at residue 5 from the translation of this DNA, likely because of a read error; what is shown is the protein translated from the DNA.

The method was multiplex PCR. TCRdb names Illumina MiSeq as the instrument used. Both TCR gamma (TRG) and TCR delta (TRD) chains were sequenced from each sorted gammadelta T cell sample. The source study handled its data this way. Clonotype tree plots, accumulated frequency of the top 20 clonotypes, diversity index (DI) and D75 metrics were included in the repertoire analyses. TCRdb reprocessed the public reads with the caller CATT; rows with the same DNA were merged afterwards. TCRdb, not the authors, supplied the V and J calls. The sample table lists roughly 24,000 gamma-chain clones, roughly 3.1% of them with a count of one. The leading ten clones occupy 33% of the sample. For bulk TCR repertoire analysis, Vgamma9/Vdelta2+ and Vdelta2-negative gammadelta T cell populations were isolated by flow sorting from peripheral blood mononuclear cells.

The sequence was collected from a pool of human donors (malaria-infected and uninfected, not separated). Here the chain combines TRGV4 and TRGJ1 or TRGJ2. TCRdb gives no J gene; it was assigned here by matching the DNA to germline. Sequenced sample: gamma-delta T cells from blood. The CDR3 in this case is CATWGGPDWGEKLF. The sequence in DNA is TGTGCCACCTGGGGTGGGCCCGACTGGGGTGAGAAACTCTTT.